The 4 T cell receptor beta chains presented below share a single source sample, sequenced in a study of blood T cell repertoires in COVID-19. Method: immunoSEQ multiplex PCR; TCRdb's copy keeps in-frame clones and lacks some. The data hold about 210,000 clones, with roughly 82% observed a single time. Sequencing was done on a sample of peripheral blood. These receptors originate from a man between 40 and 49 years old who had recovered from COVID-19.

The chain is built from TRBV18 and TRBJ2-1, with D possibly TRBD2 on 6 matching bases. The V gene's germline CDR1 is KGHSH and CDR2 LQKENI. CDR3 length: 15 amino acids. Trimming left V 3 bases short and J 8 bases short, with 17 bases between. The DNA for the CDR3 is TGTGCCAGCTCACCGGGACGGGAGTGGGGGGATGAGCAGTTCTTC. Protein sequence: CASSPGREWGDEQFF.

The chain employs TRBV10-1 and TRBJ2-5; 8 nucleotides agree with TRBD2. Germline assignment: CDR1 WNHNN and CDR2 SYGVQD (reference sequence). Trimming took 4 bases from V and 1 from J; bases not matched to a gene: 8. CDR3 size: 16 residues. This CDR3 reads CASSGVAGTTQETQYF. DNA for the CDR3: TGCGCCAGCAGTGGAGTAGCGGGAACCACCCAAGAGACCCAGTACTTC.

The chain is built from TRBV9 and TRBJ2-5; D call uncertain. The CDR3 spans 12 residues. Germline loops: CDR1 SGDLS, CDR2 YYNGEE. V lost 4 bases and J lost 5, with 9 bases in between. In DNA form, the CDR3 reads TGTGCCAGCAGCTCCGTCCGGGAGACCCAGTACTTC. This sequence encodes CASSSVRETQYF.

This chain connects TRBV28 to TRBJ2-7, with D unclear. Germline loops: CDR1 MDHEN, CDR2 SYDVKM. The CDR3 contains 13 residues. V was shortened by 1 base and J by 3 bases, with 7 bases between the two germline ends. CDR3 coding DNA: TGTGCCAGCAGTTTATCGAGCGTCTACGAGCAGTACTTC. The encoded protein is CASSLSSVYEQYF.